This TCR beta chain was documented in a study of blood T cells in healthy people across ages. PCR was performed a second time for about 7 to 11 cycles using a sample-barcoded 5' primer and a J-beta primer mix. Every cDNA was tagged by a template-switch adaptor with 12 random nucleotides. MiXCR, applied by TCRdb to the 5' RACE reads, yields one record per CDR3 protein. The sample has some 900,000 distinct CDR3 sequences, around 48% seen once. PBMCs were isolated at a quantity of at least 6 million per sample. Extractions gave at least 5 micrograms of total RNA per sample. This CDR3 is built from 15 residues. Germline V gene lookup returns CDR1 SGDLS and CDR2 YYNGEE. V gave up 4 bases and J gave up 3 bases, with 17 bases separating them.

J is TRBJ2-7 and V is TRBV9; the D gene is possibly TRBD1 (5 bases). The TCR sequence derives from a man aged 30-40 years in good health. The sequenced sample consisted of blood. The CDR3 loop is CASSLTDRRVYEQYF. CDR3 DNA sequence: TGTGCCAGCAGCCTTACAGACAGACGGGTCTACGAGCAGTACTTC.